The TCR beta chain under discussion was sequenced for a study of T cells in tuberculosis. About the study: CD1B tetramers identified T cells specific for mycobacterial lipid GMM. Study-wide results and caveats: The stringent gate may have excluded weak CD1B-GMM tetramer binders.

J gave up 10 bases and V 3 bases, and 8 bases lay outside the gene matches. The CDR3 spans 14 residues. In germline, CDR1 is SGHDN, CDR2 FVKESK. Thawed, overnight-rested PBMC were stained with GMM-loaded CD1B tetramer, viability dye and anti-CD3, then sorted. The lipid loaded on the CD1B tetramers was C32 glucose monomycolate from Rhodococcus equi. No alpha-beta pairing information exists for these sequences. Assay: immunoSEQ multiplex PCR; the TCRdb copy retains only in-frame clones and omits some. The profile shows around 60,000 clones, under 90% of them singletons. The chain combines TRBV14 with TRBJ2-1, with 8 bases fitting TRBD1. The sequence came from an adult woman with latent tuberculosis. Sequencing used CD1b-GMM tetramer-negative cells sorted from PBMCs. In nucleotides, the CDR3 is TGTGCCAGCAGCCAGGACAGGGTTACAGGGGAGCAGTTCTTC. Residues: CASSQDRVTGEQFF.